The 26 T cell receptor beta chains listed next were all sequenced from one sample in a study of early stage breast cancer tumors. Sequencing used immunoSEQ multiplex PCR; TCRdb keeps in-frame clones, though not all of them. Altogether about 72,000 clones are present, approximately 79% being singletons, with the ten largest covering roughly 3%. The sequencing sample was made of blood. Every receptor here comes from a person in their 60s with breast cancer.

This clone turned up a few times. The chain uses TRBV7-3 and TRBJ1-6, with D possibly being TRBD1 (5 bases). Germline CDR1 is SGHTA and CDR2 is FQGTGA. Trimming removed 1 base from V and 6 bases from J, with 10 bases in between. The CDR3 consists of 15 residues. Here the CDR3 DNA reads TGTGCCAGCAGCTTAATGGGACCCGGTAATTCACCCCTCCACTTT. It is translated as CASSLMGPGNSPLHF.

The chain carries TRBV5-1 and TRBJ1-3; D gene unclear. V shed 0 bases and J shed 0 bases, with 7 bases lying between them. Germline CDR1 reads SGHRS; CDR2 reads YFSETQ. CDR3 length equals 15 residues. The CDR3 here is CASSLATGSGNTIYF. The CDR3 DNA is TGCGCCAGCAGCTTGGCTACGGGCTCTGGAAACACCATATATTTT. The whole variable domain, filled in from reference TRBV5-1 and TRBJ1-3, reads KAGVTQTPRYLIKTRGQQVTLSCSPISGHRSVSWYQQTPGQGLQFLFEYFSETQRNKGNFPGRFSGRQFSNSRSEMNVSTLELGDSALYLCASSLATGSGNTIYFGEGSWLTVV.

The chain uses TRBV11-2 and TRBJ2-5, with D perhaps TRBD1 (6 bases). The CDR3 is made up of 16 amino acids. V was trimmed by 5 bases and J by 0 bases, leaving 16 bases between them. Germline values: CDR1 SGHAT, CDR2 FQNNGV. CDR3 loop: CASSPRPGAYQETQYF. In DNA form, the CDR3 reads TGTGCCAGCAGCCCCCGCCCAGGGGCTTACCAAGAGACCCAGTACTTC.

CDR3 in amino acids: CASSPIGTFVTGELFF. CDR3 nucleotides: TGTGCCAGCAGCCCCATAGGGACATTCGTCACCGGGGAGCTGTTTTTT. The chain employs TRBV7-8 and TRBJ2-2, with D possibly TRBD1 on 6 matching bases. Germline CDR1 and CDR2: SGHVS and FQNEAQ. The length of the CDR3 is 16 residues. Trimming cost V 5 bases and J 4 bases, with 17 bases left between them.

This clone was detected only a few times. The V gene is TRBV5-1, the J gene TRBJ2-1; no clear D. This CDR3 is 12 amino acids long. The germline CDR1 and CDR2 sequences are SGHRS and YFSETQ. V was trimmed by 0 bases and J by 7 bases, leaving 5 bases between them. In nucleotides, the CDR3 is TGCGCCAGCAGCTTGGGCGGAAATGAGCAGTTCTTC. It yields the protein CASSLGGNEQFF.

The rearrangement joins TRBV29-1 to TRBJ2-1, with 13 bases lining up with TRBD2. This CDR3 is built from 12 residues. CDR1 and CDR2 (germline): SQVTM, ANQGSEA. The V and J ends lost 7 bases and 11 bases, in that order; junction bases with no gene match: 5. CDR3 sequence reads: CSARTSGSQQFF. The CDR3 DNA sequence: TGCAGCGCTCGGACTAGCGGGAGTCAGCAGTTCTTC.

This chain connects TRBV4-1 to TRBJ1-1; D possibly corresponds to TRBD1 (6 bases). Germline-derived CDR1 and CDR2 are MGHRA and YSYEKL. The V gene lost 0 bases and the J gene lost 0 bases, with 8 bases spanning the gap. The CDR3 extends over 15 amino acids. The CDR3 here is CASSQDRDMNTEAFF. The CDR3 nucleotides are TGCGCCAGCAGCCAAGACAGGGACATGAACACTGAAGCTTTCTTT.

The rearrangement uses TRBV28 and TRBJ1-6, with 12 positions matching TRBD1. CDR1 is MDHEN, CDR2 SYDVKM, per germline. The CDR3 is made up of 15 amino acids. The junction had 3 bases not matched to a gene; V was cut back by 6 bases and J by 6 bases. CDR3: CASRGTGGSNSPLHF. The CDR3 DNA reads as TGTGCCAGCAGGGGGACAGGGGGCAGTAATTCACCCCTCCACTTT.

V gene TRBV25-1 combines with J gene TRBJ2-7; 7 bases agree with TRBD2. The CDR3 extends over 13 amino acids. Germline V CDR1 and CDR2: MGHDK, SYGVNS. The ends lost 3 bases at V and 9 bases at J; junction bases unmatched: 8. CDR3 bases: TGTGCCAGCAGTGAGCAGAGCTGGGAGGGGCAGTACTTC. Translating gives CASSEQSWEGQYF.

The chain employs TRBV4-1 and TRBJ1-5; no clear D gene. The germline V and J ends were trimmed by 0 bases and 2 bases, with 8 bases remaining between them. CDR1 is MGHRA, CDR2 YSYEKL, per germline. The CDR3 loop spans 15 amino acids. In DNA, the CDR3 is TGCGCCAGCAGCCAAGATGGTAGGGGCAATCAGCCCCAGCATTTT. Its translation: CASSQDGRGNQPQHF.

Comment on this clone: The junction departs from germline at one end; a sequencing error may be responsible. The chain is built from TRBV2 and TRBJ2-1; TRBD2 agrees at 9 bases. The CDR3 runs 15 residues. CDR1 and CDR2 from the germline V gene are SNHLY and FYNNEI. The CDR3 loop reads CASREAGGSYNEQFF. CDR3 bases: TGTGCCAGCAGGGAAGCGGGGGGCTCCTACAATGAGCAGTTCTTC.

For the CDR3, the DNA is TGTGCCAGCCGGGAGGGGCGCTCACCCCTCCACTTT. Translated: CASREGRSPLHF. The rearrangement uses TRBV28 and TRBJ1-6; weak D call: TRBD1 (5 bases). This CDR3 contains 12 residues. Germline CDR1 reads MDHEN; CDR2 reads SYDVKM. Trimming removed 8 bases at V and 10 bases at J, with 12 bases between.

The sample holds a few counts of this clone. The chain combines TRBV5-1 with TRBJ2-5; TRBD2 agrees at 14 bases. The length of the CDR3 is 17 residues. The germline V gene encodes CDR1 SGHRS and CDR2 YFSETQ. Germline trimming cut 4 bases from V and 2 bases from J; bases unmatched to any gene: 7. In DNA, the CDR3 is TGCGCCAGCAGCACGGGACTAGCGGGGGACTTACAAGAGACCCAGTACTTC. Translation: CASSTGLAGDLQETQYF.

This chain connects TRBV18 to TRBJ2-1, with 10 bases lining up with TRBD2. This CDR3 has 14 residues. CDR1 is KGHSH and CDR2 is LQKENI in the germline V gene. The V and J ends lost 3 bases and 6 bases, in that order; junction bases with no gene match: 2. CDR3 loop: CASSPGLATNEQFF. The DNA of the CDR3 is TGTGCCAGCTCACCGGGACTAGCGACCAATGAGCAGTTCTTC.

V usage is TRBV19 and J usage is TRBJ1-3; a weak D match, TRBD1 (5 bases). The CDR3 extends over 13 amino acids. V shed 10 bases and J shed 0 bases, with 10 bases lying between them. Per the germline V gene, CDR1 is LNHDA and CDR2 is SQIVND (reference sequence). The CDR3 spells CATSDSSGNTIYF. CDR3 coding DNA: TGTGCCACAAGCGACAGCTCTGGAAACACCATATATTTT. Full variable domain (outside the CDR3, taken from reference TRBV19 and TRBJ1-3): DGGITQSPKYLFRKEGQNVTLSCEQNLNHDAMYWYRQDPGQGLRLIYYSQIVNDFQKGDIAEGYSVSREKKESFPLTVTSAQKNPTAFYLCATSDSSGNTIYFGEGSWLTVV.

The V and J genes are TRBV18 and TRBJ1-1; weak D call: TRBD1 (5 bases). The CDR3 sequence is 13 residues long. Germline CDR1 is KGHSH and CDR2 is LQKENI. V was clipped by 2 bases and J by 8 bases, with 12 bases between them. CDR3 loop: CASSPRRGEEAFF. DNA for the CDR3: TGTGCCAGCTCACCAAGGAGAGGGGAGGAAGCTTTCTTT.

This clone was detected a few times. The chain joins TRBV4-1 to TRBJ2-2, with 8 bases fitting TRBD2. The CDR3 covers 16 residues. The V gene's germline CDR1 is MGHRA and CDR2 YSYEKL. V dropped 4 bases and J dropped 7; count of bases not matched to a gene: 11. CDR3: CASSLGAGGLGGELFF. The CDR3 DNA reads TGCGCCAGCAGCCTAGGCGCGGGGGGCCTAGGCGGGGAGCTGTTTTTT.

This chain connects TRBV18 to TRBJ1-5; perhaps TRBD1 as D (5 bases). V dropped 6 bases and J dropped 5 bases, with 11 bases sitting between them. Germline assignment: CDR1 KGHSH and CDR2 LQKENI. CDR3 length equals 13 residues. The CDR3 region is CASSSSGDQPQHF. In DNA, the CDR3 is TGTGCCAGCTCTTCCTCGGGGGATCAGCCCCAGCATTTT.

The CDR3 loop reads CSGGQGRTDTQYF. Here the CDR3 DNA reads TGCAGCGGGGGACAGGGGAGGACGGATACGCAGTATTTT. The chain links TRBV29-1 to TRBJ2-3; TRBD1 aligns across 10 bases. CDR1 and CDR2 from the germline V gene are SQVTM and ANQGSEA. The CDR3 spans 13 residues. With V trimmed by 7 bases and J by 6 bases, 7 bases remained unmatched.

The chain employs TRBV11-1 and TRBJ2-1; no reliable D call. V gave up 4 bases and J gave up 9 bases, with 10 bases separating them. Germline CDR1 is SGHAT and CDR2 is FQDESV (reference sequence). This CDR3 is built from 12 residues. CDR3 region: CASSSIPSEQFF. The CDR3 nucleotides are TGTGCCAGCAGCTCGATCCCCAGTGAGCAGTTCTTC.

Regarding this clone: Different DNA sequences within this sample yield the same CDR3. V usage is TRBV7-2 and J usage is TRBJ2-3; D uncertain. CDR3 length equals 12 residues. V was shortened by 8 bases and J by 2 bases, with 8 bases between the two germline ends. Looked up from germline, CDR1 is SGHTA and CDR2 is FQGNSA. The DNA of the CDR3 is TGTGCCAGCCGACTCGACACAGATACGCAGTATTTT. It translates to CASRLDTDTQYF.

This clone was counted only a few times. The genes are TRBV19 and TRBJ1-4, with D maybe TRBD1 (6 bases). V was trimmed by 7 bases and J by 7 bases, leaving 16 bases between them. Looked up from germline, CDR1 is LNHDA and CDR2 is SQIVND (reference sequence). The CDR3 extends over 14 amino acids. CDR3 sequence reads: CASTATGQGEKLFF. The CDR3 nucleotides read TGTGCCAGTACCGCAACAGGGCAGGGTGAAAAACTGTTTTTT.

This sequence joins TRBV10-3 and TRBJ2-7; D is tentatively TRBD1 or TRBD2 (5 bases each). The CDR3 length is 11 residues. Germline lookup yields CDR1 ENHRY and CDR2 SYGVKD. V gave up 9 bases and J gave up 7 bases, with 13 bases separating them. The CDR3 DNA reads TGTGCCATTGGGACCACATTAGAGCAGTACTTC. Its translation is CAIGTTLEQYF.

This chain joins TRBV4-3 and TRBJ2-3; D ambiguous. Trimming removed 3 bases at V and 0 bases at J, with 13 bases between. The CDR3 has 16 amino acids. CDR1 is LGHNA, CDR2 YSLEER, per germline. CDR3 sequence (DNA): TGCGCCAGCAGCCAGGGAACAAGGTCTAGCACAGATACGCAGTATTTT. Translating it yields CASSQGTRSSTDTQYF.

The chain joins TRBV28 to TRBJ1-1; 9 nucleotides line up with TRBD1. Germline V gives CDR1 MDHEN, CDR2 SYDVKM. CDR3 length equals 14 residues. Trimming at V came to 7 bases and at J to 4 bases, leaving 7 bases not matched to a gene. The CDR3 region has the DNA TGTGCCAGCACCACAGGGGGCGAGGCCACTGAAGCTTTCTTT. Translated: CASTTGGEATEAFF.

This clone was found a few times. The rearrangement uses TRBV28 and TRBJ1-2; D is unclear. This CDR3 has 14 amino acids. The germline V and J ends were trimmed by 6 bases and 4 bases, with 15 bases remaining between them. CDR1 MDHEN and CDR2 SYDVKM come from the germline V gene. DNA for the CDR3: TGTGCCAGCAGCCTCCCCGGGGTAGGCTATGGCTACACCTTC. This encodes CASSLPGVGYGYTF.